The present T cell receptor beta chain was sequenced within a study of T cell repertoires in cytomegalovirus infection. Study as a whole: Used in the study were CMV epitopes, some recently identified and HLA-C-restricted, others well-studied and HLA-B-restricted. Public TCR beta signatures provided an indication of both CMV infection and a matching HLA type. The study, taken as a whole, reports: People with CMV and the relevant HLA were identified by cumulative public TCR beta family frequency. Dominant in the ex vivo response were TCR beta clonotypes restricted by HLA-C and specific for CMV.

TCRdb independently ran MiXCR on the reads; one entry per CDR3 protein. The table shows roughly 800,000 distinct CDR3 sequences, with almost 30% occurring only once. This CDR3 contains 15 residues. V lost 5 bases, J lost 4 bases, and 4 bases stayed unmatched. Germline CDR1 reads SGHTA; CDR2 reads FQGNSA. This clonotype was seen many times. Its antigen remains unidentified. This receptor was taken from a human donor in good health (CMV status not recorded). Some clones in this sample may be carry-over from other donors' samples. The gene calls are TRBV7-2 and TRBJ1-4, with 10 bases lining up with TRBD1. Sequenced here: cultured CD8+ T cells from PBMCs, sampled from culture after CMV antigen stimulation. CDR3 protein: CASSTRDRGNEKLFF. The CDR3 bases are TGTGCCAGCAGCACCCGGGACAGGGGTAATGAAAAACTGTTTTTT.